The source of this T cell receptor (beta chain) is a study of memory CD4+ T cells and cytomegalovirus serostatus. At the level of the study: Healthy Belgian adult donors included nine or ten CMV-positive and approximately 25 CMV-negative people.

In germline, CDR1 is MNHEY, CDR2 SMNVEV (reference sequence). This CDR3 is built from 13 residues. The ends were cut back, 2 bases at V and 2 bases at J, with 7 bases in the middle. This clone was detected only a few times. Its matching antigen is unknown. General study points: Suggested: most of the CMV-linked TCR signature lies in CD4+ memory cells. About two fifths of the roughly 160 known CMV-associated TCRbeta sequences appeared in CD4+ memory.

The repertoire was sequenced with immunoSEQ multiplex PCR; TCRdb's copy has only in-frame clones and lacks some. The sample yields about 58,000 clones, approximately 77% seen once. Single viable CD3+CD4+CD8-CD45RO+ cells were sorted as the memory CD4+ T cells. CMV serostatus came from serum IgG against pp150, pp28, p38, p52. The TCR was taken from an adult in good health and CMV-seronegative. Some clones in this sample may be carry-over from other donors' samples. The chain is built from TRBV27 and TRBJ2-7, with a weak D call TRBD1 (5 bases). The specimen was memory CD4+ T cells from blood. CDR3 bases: TGTGCCAGCAGTTTAAGACAGACCTACGAGCAGTACTTC. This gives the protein CASSLRQTYEQYF.